This TCR beta chain was identified during a study of OX40 agonist ivuxolimab in advanced cancers. J lost 2 bases, V lost 2 bases, and 8 bases had no gene match. This CDR3 region has 16 residues. CDR1 LNHDA and CDR2 SQIVND come from the germline V gene (reference sequence). The protocol was immunoSEQ multiplex PCR, while the TCRdb copy is restricted to in-frame clones and leaves out a portion. The sample has about 58,000 clones; 75% to 90% are singletons. The V and J genes are TRBV19 and TRBJ1-1; 7 bases line up with TRBD1. This TCR was sampled from an adult with an advanced solid tumor such as melanoma, head and neck, liver or kidney cancer. The source material was CD4+ or CD8+ T cells sorted from blood, sampled in a trial of the OX40 agonist ivuxolimab. CDR3 loop: CASSIQGTGENTEAFF. The CDR3 DNA sequence: TGTGCCAGTAGTATACAGGGTACAGGGGAAAACACTGAAGCTTTCTTT.